This is a list of T cell receptor beta chains from one sample in a study of CD8+ T cells in alopecia areata. TCRdb's table, derived via immunoSEQ multiplex PCR, lists solely in-frame clones and lacks some. The table shows just over 150,000 clones, with roughly two thirds occurring only once. The sample here was CD4+ T cells sorted from blood, taken at week 4, from a patient treated with tofacitinib. These receptors were collected from a human donor with alopecia areata. Both conserved end residues are part of each CDR3. The D gene is left open where the match is weak. Expanded clones are given a class, and other clones once, few, many or no size at all.

cdr3_aa cdr3_nt j_call v_call clone_size d_call
CASSQVGANTEAFF TGCGCCAGCAGCCAAGTTGGTGCGAACACTGAAGCTTTCTTT TRBJ1-1 TRBV4-3 once NA
CASSLSRGGPGELFF TGCGCCAGCAGCTTGAGCAGGGGAGGACCCGGGGAGCTGTTTTTT TRBJ2-2 TRBV5-1 NA NA
CASSIYPDRLDTEAFF TGTGCCAGTAGTATTTACCCGGACAGGCTTGATACTGAAGCTTTCTTT TRBJ1-1 TRBV19 few TRBD1
CAWSVVDGYGYTF TGTGCCTGGAGTGTGGTGGACGGGTACGGCTACACCTTC TRBJ1-2 TRBV30 NA NA
CASSGTSGRSSYEQYF TGTGCCAGCAGCGGGACTAGCGGGAGGAGCTCCTACGAGCAGTACTTC TRBJ2-7 TRBV5-4 NA TRBD2
CSVFYNQETQYF TGCAGCGTTTTCTATAACCAAGAGACCCAGTACTTC TRBJ2-5 TRBV29-1 NA NA
CASYPNGAYNEQFF TGTGCCAGCTACCCCAATGGAGCCTACAATGAGCAGTTCTTC TRBJ2-1 TRBV27 NA NA
CAALMPSGGQETQYF TGTGCGGCGCTCATGCCTAGCGGGGGACAAGAGACCCAGTACTTC TRBJ2-5 TRBV25-1 NA TRBD2
CSVAQGGNQPQHF TGCAGCGTTGCCCAGGGAGGCAATCAGCCCCAGCATTTT TRBJ1-5 TRBV29-1 NA NA
CASRRQGPLNTEAFF TGTGCCAGCAGACGACAGGGCCCTTTGAACACTGAAGCTTTCTTT TRBJ1-1 TRBV18 NA TRBD1
CSVGTTGLGETQYF TGCAGCGTTGGGACGACAGGTCTGGGGGAGACCCAGTACTTC TRBJ2-5 TRBV29-1 NA NA
CASSVGLGNEQFF TGTGCCAGCAGCGTAGGCTTGGGGAATGAGCAGTTCTTC TRBJ2-1 TRBV9 NA NA
CASSEGEGDSNQPQHF TGTGCCAGCAGTGAAGGTGAAGGGGATAGCAATCAGCCCCAGCATTTT TRBJ1-5 TRBV25-1 NA NA
CSVHRDLNTEAFF TGCAGCGTACACAGGGATCTGAACACTGAAGCTTTCTTT TRBJ1-1 TRBV29-1 NA NA
CASSSQGTGETQYF TGTGCCAGCAGCTCACAGGGTACGGGAGAGACCCAGTACTTC TRBJ2-5 TRBV5-4 once NA
CSVGQSEAFF TGCAGCGTTGGGCAATCTGAAGCTTTCTTT TRBJ1-1 TRBV29-1 NA NA
CASSRTGAQDTQYF TGTGCCAGCAGCCGGACAGGGGCACAGGATACGCAGTATTTT TRBJ2-3 TRBV5-4 NA TRBD1
CSVRGTGGHHGTEAFF TGCAGCGTTAGAGGGACAGGGGGGCACCACGGAACTGAAGCTTTCTTT TRBJ1-1 TRBV29-1 NA TRBD1
CASSSDRGTDTQYF TGTGCCAGCAGCTCGGACAGGGGCACAGATACGCAGTATTTT TRBJ2-3 TRBV5-8 NA TRBD1
CASNPSGGTEAFF TGTGCCAGCAACCCCTCAGGGGGCACTGAAGCTTTCTTT TRBJ1-1 TRBV27 NA TRBD1
CASSHLDSRSGEKLFF TGTGCCAGCAGTCATCTAGACAGTCGGAGCGGTGAAAAACTGTTTTTT TRBJ1-4 TRBV14 few NA
CSVRIGTGQIETQYF TGCAGCGTGAGAATCGGGACAGGGCAGATAGAGACCCAGTACTTC TRBJ2-5 TRBV29-1 NA TRBD1
CASSVAPGDTEAFF TGTGCCAGCAGCGTAGCTCCGGGGGACACTGAAGCTTTCTTT TRBJ1-1 TRBV9 NA NA
CASSEQGLDTGELFF TGTGCCAGCAGCGAACAGGGGTTGGACACCGGGGAGCTGTTTTTT TRBJ2-2 TRBV9 NA TRBD1
CSVVSGARGYTF TGCAGCGTTGTATCAGGGGCGCGTGGCTACACCTTC TRBJ1-2 TRBV29-1 NA NA
CASSDGYGTEAFF TGTGCCAGCAGTGACGGCTACGGCACTGAAGCTTTCTTT TRBJ1-1 TRBV25-1 NA NA
CSVVSRTGASYEQYF TGCAGCGTAGTCTCCAGGACAGGGGCTTCCTACGAGCAGTACTTC TRBJ2-7 TRBV29-1 few TRBD1